A selection of T cell receptor beta chains follows, all from one sample in a study of T cells after yellow fever vaccination. From the 5' RACE reads, TCRdb called clonotypes with MiXCR, one entry per CDR3 protein. The sample lists roughly 45,000 distinct CDR3 sequences; 6.8% were seen once. Sequences were derived from CD8+ T cells not binding an NS4B(214-222) dextramer, sorted from PBMCs, sampled 45 days after the yellow fever booster vaccination. These receptors were collected from a man younger than 40 who received the YFV17D yellow fever vaccine. Each CDR3 is given with its conserved first and last residue. The D gene is left open where the match is weak. Only part of the rows carry a size: once, few, many, or a class if the clone is expanded.

TRBD1	many	TRBJ1-2	TRBV12-3/TRBV12-4	TGTGCCAGCAGTTTGACAGGGGGGATGTATGGCTACACCTTC	CASSLTGGMYGYTF
.	many	TRBJ2-2	TRBV27	TGTGCCATCCGGTTGGGATTCGCCGGGGAGCTGTTTTTT	CAIRLGFAGELFF
.	many	TRBJ2-2	TRBV7-2	TGTGCCAGCAGCTTGGGGGTAAACACCGGGGAGCTGTTTTTT	CASSLGVNTGELFF
.	many	TRBJ2-7	TRBV5-1	TGCGCCAGCAGCTTGGACGCCTCGGAGCAGTACTTC	CASSLDASEQYF
TRBD1	many	TRBJ2-7	TRBV5-1	TGCGCCAGCAGCTTGGAGGACAGGGTCTACGAGCAGTACTTC	CASSLEDRVYEQYF
TRBD1	few	TRBJ1-2	TRBV2	TGTGCCAGCAAGGAGGGGGCGAGCTCGGGTGGCTACACCTTC	CASKEGASSGGYTF
.	.	TRBJ2-7	TRBV20-1	TGCAGTGCTAGCGAGGACTTGAGCGAGCAGTACTTC	CSASEDLSEQYF
.	many	TRBJ1-2	TRBV7-2	TGTGCCAGCAGCGAAGACCTCTTCTATGGCTACACCTTC	CASSEDLFYGYTF
.	many	TRBJ1-6	TRBV30	TGTGCCTGGACAGAGGGGTCCATGCCGACCCTCCACTTT	CAWTEGSMPTLHF
TRBD2	medium-sized	TRBJ2-3	TRBV10-3	TGTGCTATTCAGCGGGAGGATCTAGATACGCAGTATTTT	CAIQREDLDTQYF
TRBD2	once	TRBJ2-1	TRBV27	TGTGCCAGCAGTTTAGGGACTAGCGGAAGCAATGAGCGGTTCTTC	CASSLGTSGSNERFF
.	few	TRBJ2-2	TRBV5-4	TGTGCCAGCAGCATTGACCCCCCGGTCACCGGGGAGCTGTTTTTT	CASSIDPPVTGELFF
.	few	TRBJ1-6	TRBV6-5	TGTGCCAGCAGTTACCCCGGAACAGACGATTCACCCCTCCACTTT	CASSYPGTDDSPLHF
.	many	TRBJ2-7	TRBV27	TGTGCCAGCAGCTTCGTAGGGGGGTATGACGAGCAGTACTTC	CASSFVGGYDEQYF
.	many	TRBJ2-7	TRBV20-1	TGCAGTGCTAGAAGGGACCAGAGCTCCTACGAGCAGTACTTC	CSARRDQSSYEQYF
.	.	TRBJ2-7	TRBV4-3	TGCGCCAGCAGCCAAGATCCACCCTCCGGGACGTTGGTCTACGAGCAGTACTTC	CASSQDPPSGTLVYEQYF
.	few	TRBJ2-1	TRBV9	TGTGCCAGCAGCCCAGGGGGGACTCATAATGAGCAGTTCTTC	CASSPGGTHNEQFF
.	many	TRBJ2-1	TRBV27	TGTGCCAGCAATGAAGGGAGCGGGTACAATGAGCAGTTCTTC	CASNEGSGYNEQFF
TRBD2	many	TRBJ2-1	TRBV27	TGTGCCAGCATGGCGGGAGTCTGGAATGAGCAGTTCTTC	CASMAGVWNEQFF
.	many	TRBJ1-1	TRBV7-9	TGTGCCAGCAGCTTCAGGACAGTAGAAGCTTTCTTT	CASSFRTVEAFF
.	many	TRBJ1-2	TRBV27	TGTGCCAGCAGTGGGGCGGGGGCTGAGTATGGCTACACCTTC	CASSGAGAEYGYTF
.	many	TRBJ2-7	TRBV5-4	TGTGCCAGCAGCATTGAGCAGGGAGGTTTGGAGCAGTACTTC	CASSIEQGGLEQYF
.	many	TRBJ1-1	TRBV6-2/TRBV6-3	TGTGCCAGCAGTTACGCGGCCCCTGAAGCTTTCTTT	CASSYAAPEAFF
TRBD2	many	TRBJ2-7	TRBV7-9	TGTGCCAGCAGTCAAATGGGACTAGCGGGAGGGAACGAGCAGTACTTC	CASSQMGLAGGNEQYF
.	few	TRBJ1-1	TRBV6-5	TGTGCCAGCAGTCCCCCCGGGAACACTGAAGCTTTCTTT	CASSPPGNTEAFF
.	many	TRBJ1-2	TRBV29-1	TGCAGCGTTGAGGGCGGGGACCGCTATGGCTACACCTTC	CSVEGGDRYGYTF
TRBD2	many	TRBJ2-1	TRBV7-3	TGTGCCAGCAGCCCAATGGGAGGGCCTGAGCAGTTCTTC	CASSPMGGPEQFF
.	many	TRBJ2-3	TRBV29-1	TGCAGCGTGGAGACTAGTTTGGATACGCAGTATTTT	CSVETSLDTQYF
.	.	TRBJ2-2	TRBV27	TGTGCCAGCACCCAATTTTCCGGGACTTATCTTACCGGGGAGCTGTTTTTT	CASTQFSGTYLTGELFF
.	many	TRBJ2-7	TRBV27	TGTGCCAGCAGGGGGGGGACAGCCGAGCAGTACTTC	CASRGGTAEQYF
.	many	TRBJ2-6	TRBV12-3/TRBV12-4	TGTGCCAGCAGACCAGAAGGGGCAGGGGCCAACGTCCTGACTTTC	CASRPEGAGANVLTF
.	many	TRBJ2-3	TRBV6-1	TGTGCCAGCAGTCCGACCTTTTCTAGCACAGATACGCAGTATTTT	CASSPTFSSTDTQYF
.	many	TRBJ2-7	TRBV27	TGTGCCAGCAGTCTGACGGTGGGCTACGAGCAGTACTTC	CASSLTVGYEQYF
.	.	TRBJ2-2	TRBV28	TGTGCCAGCAGTTTCCCGGGGGCGAACACCGGGGAGCTGTTTTTT	CASSFPGANTGELFF
.	many	TRBJ1-5	TRBV18	TGTGCCAGCTCACCACTTCCAGATAGCAATCAGCCCCAGCATTTT	CASSPLPDSNQPQHF
.	.	TRBJ2-7	TRBV6-2/TRBV6-3	TGTGCCAGCACCTACGGGGCTTACGAGCAGTACTTC	CASTYGAYEQYF
.	many	TRBJ2-1	TRBV20-1	TGCAGTGCCAAAGGACCAGACCGAGAAGAGCAGTTCTTC	CSAKGPDREEQFF
.	.	TRBJ2-7	TRBV5-8	TGTGCCATGGGCCCCGCGAGCTACGAGCAGTACTTC	CAMGPASYEQYF
TRBD2	.	TRBJ2-3	TRBV7-3	TGTGCCAGCAGCCGCAGGGGTTCCCTAGCGGGATATACAGATACGCAGTATTTT	CASSRRGSLAGYTDTQYF
TRBD2	few	TRBJ2-5	TRBV29-1	TGCAGCGTTGCAGGACCCGGGACTAGCGGGAGGGCCAGTCCTGAGACCCAGTACTTC	CSVAGPGTSGRASPETQYF
TRBD2	few	TRBJ2-7	TRBV5-4	TGTGCCAGCAGCCTCGGGGGAGGGGTAGCGGACGAGCAGTACTTC	CASSLGGGVADEQYF